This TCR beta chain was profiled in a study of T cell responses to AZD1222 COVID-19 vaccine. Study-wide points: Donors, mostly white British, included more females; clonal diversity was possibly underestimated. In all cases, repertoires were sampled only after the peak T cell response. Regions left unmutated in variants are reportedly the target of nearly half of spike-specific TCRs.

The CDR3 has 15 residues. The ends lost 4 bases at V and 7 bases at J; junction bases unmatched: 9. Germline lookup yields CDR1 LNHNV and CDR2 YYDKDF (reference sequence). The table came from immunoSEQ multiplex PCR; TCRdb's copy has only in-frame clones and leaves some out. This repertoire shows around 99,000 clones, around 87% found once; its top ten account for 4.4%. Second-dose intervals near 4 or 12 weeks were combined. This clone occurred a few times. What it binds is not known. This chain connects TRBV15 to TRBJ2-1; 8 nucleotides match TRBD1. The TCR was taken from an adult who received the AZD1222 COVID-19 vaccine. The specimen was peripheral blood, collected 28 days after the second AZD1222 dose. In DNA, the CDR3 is TGTGCCACCAGCAAACCCCGGACAGGGAAAAATGAGCAGTTCTTC. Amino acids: CATSKPRTGKNEQFF.